The clone carrying this T cell receptor (beta chain) was seen just once. The CDR3 is made up of 17 amino acids. Germline V lookup: CDR1 MGHDK, CDR2 SYGVNS. V was pared by 2 bases and J by 5 bases, with 5 bases of the junction left unmatched. In the CD4+ fraction, cells were divided into CD45RA+ naive and CD45RA-negative memory subsets. The entry originates in a study of shared clonotypes between healthy human individuals. The authors split each subset's genomic DNA evenly across several immunoSEQ plates. Using immunoSEQ multiplex PCR, the repertoire was profiled, and TCRdb retains in-frame clones only, with some absent. The sample has 1 million to 1.3 million clones, approximately 78% seen once.

The material sequenced was memory CD4+ T cells from PBMCs. Noted subset: CD45RA-negative fraction. The origin of this receptor is a man aged 18 to 35 in good health. Some clones in this sample may be carry-over from other donors' samples. This sequence joins TRBV25-1 and TRBJ2-3; 15 bases agree with TRBD2. The CDR3 is CASSEGLAGGPGDTQYF. CDR3 nucleotide sequence: TGTGCCAGCAGTGAAGGACTAGCGGGAGGGCCCGGAGATACGCAGTATTTT.